In this sample, the clone carrying this T cell receptor beta chain turned up a few times. Its antigen is still unknown. The sample belongs to a study of T-cell reconstitution after alpha-beta-depleted transplantation in children. Findings and caveats of the study: After transplant, high TCRbeta diversity at day 60 in some patients arose from surviving recipient T cells and thymic progenitors. T-cell counts and diversity at one year post-transplant came mainly from newly produced T cells. Roughly two months post-transplant, alpha-beta T cells reportedly originated from several hundred graft clones that had expanded.

The TCRbeta library was prepared with unique molecular identifiers. In TCRdb, the PCR reads were re-called with MiXCR into one record per CDR3 protein. In the table there are about a million distinct CDR3 sequences, about 29% of which are singletons. Per germline, CDR1 SGHRS and CDR2 YFSETQ. There are 16 residues in the CDR3. With V trimmed by 7 bases and J by 6 bases, 15 bases remained unmatched. This TCR was sampled from a boy younger than two who had a stem cell transplant for SCID, so the T cells may come from the graft donor. The chain links TRBV5-1 to TRBJ2-1; 8 bases agree with TRBD1. The sample was PBMCs, mostly from graft donor cells, taken 360 days after TCRalphabeta/CD19-depleted stem cell transplant. The chain's CDR3 is CASFRGQIGKGNEQFF. The CDR3 DNA sequence: TGCGCCAGCTTCAGGGGGCAGATAGGTAAAGGCAATGAGCAGTTCTTC.